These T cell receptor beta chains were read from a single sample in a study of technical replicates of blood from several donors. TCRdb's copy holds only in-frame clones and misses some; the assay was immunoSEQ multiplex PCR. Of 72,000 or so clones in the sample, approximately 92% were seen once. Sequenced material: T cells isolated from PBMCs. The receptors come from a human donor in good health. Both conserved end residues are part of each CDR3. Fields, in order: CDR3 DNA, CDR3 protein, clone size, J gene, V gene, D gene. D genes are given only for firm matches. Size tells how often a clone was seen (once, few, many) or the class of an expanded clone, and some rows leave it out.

CDR3 DNA: TGTGCCAGCAGGCCTCGGGGGAAGCATGGCTACACCTTC; CDR3 protein: CASRPRGKHGYTF; clone size: .; J gene: TRBJ1-2; V gene: TRBV27; D gene: .
CDR3 DNA: TGTGCCAGCAGCCAAGATTTCGGGGTCGGGTTCGGAAAACTGTTTTTT; CDR3 protein: CASSQDFGVGFGKLFF; clone size: .; J gene: TRBJ1-4; V gene: TRBV14; D gene: .
CDR3 DNA: TGTGCCAGCACTAAAACAGGGCTACACGAGCAGTACTTC; CDR3 protein: CASTKTGLHEQYF; clone size: .; J gene: TRBJ2-7; V gene: TRBV27; D gene: .
CDR3 DNA: TGTGCCAGTAGTCAGCGGGGGCCTATAGGCTACGAGCAGTACTTC; CDR3 protein: CASSQRGPIGYEQYF; clone size: .; J gene: TRBJ2-7; V gene: TRBV19; D gene: TRBD2
CDR3 DNA: TGTGCCAGCAGCAAAGCGGCCACTGAAGCTTTCTTT; CDR3 protein: CASSKAATEAFF; clone size: .; J gene: TRBJ1-1; V gene: TRBV21-1; D gene: .
CDR3 DNA: TGTGCCAGCAGTGAAAAAGCAGCTGTCACAGATGGCTACACCTTC; CDR3 protein: CASSEKAAVTDGYTF; clone size: .; J gene: TRBJ1-2; V gene: TRBV2; D gene: .
CDR3 DNA: TGTGCCAGCTCACCGCCACAGGGGCAAGCTTTCTTT; CDR3 protein: CASSPPQGQAFF; clone size: .; J gene: TRBJ1-1; V gene: TRBV18; D gene: TRBD1
CDR3 DNA: TGTGCCAGCAGCTTAGATCAGTCTAGCGGGAGCCGTGAGCAGTACTTC; CDR3 protein: CASSLDQSSGSREQYF; clone size: .; J gene: TRBJ2-7; V gene: TRBV11-3; D gene: TRBD2
CDR3 DNA: TGTGCAAATAGGGGGACTAGGTTCACAGATACGCAGTATTTT; CDR3 protein: CANRGTRFTDTQYF; clone size: .; J gene: TRBJ2-3; V gene: TRBV2; D gene: TRBD2
CDR3 DNA: TGTGCCAGCAGCTTAAAGGATCCGGGGGGCTACACCTTC; CDR3 protein: CASSLKDPGGYTF; clone size: .; J gene: TRBJ1-2; V gene: TRBV7-9; D gene: .
CDR3 DNA: TGTGCCAGCAGCCACCTCGGGGTAGCGGGTGAAGAGACCCAGTACTTC; CDR3 protein: CASSHLGVAGEETQYF; clone size: .; J gene: TRBJ2-5; V gene: TRBV4-2; D gene: TRBD2
CDR3 DNA: TGTGCCAGCAGCTTAGCACAGAACTACGAGCAGTACTTC; CDR3 protein: CASSLAQNYEQYF; clone size: .; J gene: TRBJ2-7; V gene: TRBV7-2; D gene: .
CDR3 DNA: TGTGCCAGCAGCCTGGGCAGGGGGAATAATGAGCAGTTCTTC; CDR3 protein: CASSLGRGNNEQFF; clone size: .; J gene: TRBJ2-1; V gene: TRBV11-3; D gene: TRBD1
CDR3 DNA: TGTGCCTGGAGTGGACTCCCGGGCACAGATACGCAGTATTTT; CDR3 protein: CAWSGLPGTDTQYF; clone size: .; J gene: TRBJ2-3; V gene: TRBV30; D gene: .
CDR3 DNA: TGCGCCAGCAGCCGAACGGGCTTGGGGGGCGAGCAGTACTTC; CDR3 protein: CASSRTGLGGEQYF; clone size: once; J gene: TRBJ2-7; V gene: TRBV4-1; D gene: .
CDR3 DNA: TGCGCCAGCAGCCGGGCGGGAGTGTACGAGCAGTACTTC; CDR3 protein: CASSRAGVYEQYF; clone size: .; J gene: TRBJ2-7; V gene: TRBV10-1; D gene: TRBD2
CDR3 DNA: TGTGCCAGTACGGACAGGTATAGCAATCAGCCCCAGCATTTT; CDR3 protein: CASTDRYSNQPQHF; clone size: .; J gene: TRBJ1-5; V gene: TRBV19; D gene: TRBD1
CDR3 DNA: TGCAGCATTCTGGACAGGACTAACACTGAAGCTTTCTTT; CDR3 protein: CSILDRTNTEAFF; clone size: .; J gene: TRBJ1-1; V gene: TRBV29-1; D gene: TRBD1
CDR3 DNA: TGCGCCAGCAGCCAACATCCGGGACAGGGGGCCTACGAGCAGTACTTC; CDR3 protein: CASSQHPGQGAYEQYF; clone size: .; J gene: TRBJ2-7; V gene: TRBV4-3; D gene: TRBD1
CDR3 DNA: TGTGCCAGCAGCAGGGGAGTCACTGAAGCTTTCTTT; CDR3 protein: CASSRGVTEAFF; clone size: .; J gene: TRBJ1-1; V gene: TRBV27; D gene: .
CDR3 DNA: TGTGCCAGTACCTTGGCGGCGGGAGCAAACAATGAGCAGTTCTTC; CDR3 protein: CASTLAAGANNEQFF; clone size: .; J gene: TRBJ2-1; V gene: TRBV19; D gene: TRBD2
CDR3 DNA: TGTGCCAGCAGCCAAAAAGGAATGGGGGAGGTTTCTTTT; CDR3 protein: CASSQKGMGEVSF; clone size: .; J gene: TRBJ2-3; V gene: TRBV7-9; D gene: .